This T cell receptor (beta chain) is from a study of human T cells and chemical hapten exposure. TCRdb used MiXCR to reprocess the RACE reads, holding one entry per CDR3 protein. The sample carries 90,000 to 120,000 distinct CDR3 sequences, about 11% recorded once. This sample's time point: patch test 1, 2 weeks after DPC sensitization. Described treatment: therapeutic diphenylcyclopropenone sensitization with weekly scalp DPC. Per germline, CDR1 LGHNA and CDR2 YSLEER. Trimming pared 0 bases from V and 5 bases from J, leaving 6 bases between. The CDR3 consists of 13 residues. This clonotype was observed many times.

The gene calls are TRBV4-3 and TRBJ2-3; D remains ambiguous. The receptor was derived from a woman in her 40s with alopecia areata. Some clones in this sample may be carry-over from other donors' samples. Sequencing used whole blood, obtained in connection with sensitization to the hapten diphenylcyclopropenone (DPC). CDR3 residues: CASSQDQRDTQYF. The CDR3 DNA is TGCGCCAGCAGCCAAGATCAGCGAGATACGCAGTATTTT.